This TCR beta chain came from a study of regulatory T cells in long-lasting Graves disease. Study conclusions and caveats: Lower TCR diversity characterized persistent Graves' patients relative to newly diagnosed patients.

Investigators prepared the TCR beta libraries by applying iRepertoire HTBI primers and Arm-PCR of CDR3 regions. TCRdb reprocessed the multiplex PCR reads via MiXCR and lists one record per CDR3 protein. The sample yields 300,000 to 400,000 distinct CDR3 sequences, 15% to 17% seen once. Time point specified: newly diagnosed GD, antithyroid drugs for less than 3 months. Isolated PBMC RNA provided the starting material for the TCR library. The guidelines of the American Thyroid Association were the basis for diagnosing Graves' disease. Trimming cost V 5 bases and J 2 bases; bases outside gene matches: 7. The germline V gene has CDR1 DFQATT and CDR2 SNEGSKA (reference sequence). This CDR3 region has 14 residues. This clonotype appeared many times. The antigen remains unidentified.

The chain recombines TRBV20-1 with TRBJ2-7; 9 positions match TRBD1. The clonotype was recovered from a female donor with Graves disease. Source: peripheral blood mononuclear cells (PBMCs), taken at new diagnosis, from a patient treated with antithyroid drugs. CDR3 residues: CSAEGTGIPYEQYF. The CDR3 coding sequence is TGCAGTGCTGAGGGGACAGGGATTCCCTACGAGCAGTACTTC.